One and the same sample provided the 8 T cell receptor beta chains below, sequenced in a study of cytomegalovirus exposure and HLA in healthy donors. Both 60 Vbeta primers and 13 Jbeta primers went into the PCR. Generated by immunoSEQ multiplex PCR, the TCRdb table keeps only in-frame clones and is missing some. The data show some 110,000 clones, approximately 80% seen once. Sequenced material: PBMCs. These receptors were taken from a man aged 25 to 40 in good health and CMV-seropositive.

J is TRBJ2-7 and V is TRBV23-1; D gene ambiguous. TRBV23-1 is known as an ORF, though its function is uncertain. The CDR3 loop spans 16 amino acids. V shed 4 bases and J shed 0 bases, with 16 bases lying between them. In DNA form, the CDR3 reads TGCGCCAGCAGTCGTTCGGAAGGAGAGATCTCCTACGAGCAGTACGTC. Translated: CASSRSEGEISYEQYV.

The gene calls are TRBV7-2 and TRBJ2-5; 7 nucleotides match TRBD2. V lost 3 bases, J lost 3 bases, and 4 bases stayed unmatched. The CDR3 sequence is 14 residues long. Germline V lookup: CDR1 SGHTA, CDR2 FQGNSA. In DNA form, the CDR3 reads TGTGCCAGCAGCTTCGACCGGGGGGAAGAGACCCAGTACTTC. Encoded protein: CASSFDRGEETQYF.

The count of this clone is one. The chain combines TRBV10-3 with TRBJ2-1, with TRBD2 matching 8 bases. The CDR3 consists of 15 residues. The germline gives CDR1 ENHRY, CDR2 SYGVKD. V lost 1 base and J lost 5; bases outside the gene matches: 4. The CDR3 is CAISEWGSGDNEQFF. CDR3 in DNA: TGTGCCATCAGTGAGTGGGGTAGCGGGGACAATGAGCAGTTCTTC.

The chain carries TRBV10-1 and TRBJ2-2; a weak D match, TRBD1 (6 bases). Germline V gene lookup returns CDR1 WNHNN and CDR2 SYGVQD (reference sequence). V was clipped by 6 bases and J by 6 bases, with 11 bases between them. CDR3 length equals 13 residues. CDR3 protein: CASSEHRAGELFF. Here the CDR3 DNA reads TGCGCCAGCAGCGAACACAGGGCCGGGGAGCTGTTTTTT.

The J gene is TRBJ1-4, the V gene TRBV9; 9 nucleotides agree with TRBD1. Germline loops: CDR1 SGDLS, CDR2 YYNGEE. V shed 4 bases and J 8 bases; nucleotides not matched to a gene: 12. This CDR3 contains 16 residues. CDR3 region: CASSSTGGAYEEKLFF. The CDR3 DNA reads TGTGCCAGCAGCTCCACAGGGGGCGCGTACGAAGAAAAACTGTTTTTT.

This sequence joins TRBV5-1 and TRBJ1-3; 7 bases match TRBD1. Germline V CDR1 and CDR2: SGHRS, YFSETQ. The CDR3 has 15 amino acids. Losses at the gene ends were 4 bases for V and 0 bases for J; bases not matched to a gene: 4. CDR3 DNA: TGCGCCAGCAGCAGCAGGGGGAGCTCTGGAAACACCATATATTTT. Its protein product is CASSSRGSSGNTIYF.

This chain uses TRBV6-5 with TRBJ2-3; TRBD2 agrees at 9 bases. The trim removed 2 bases at V and 6 bases at J, leaving 3 bases unmatched. Germline CDR1 is MNHEY and CDR2 is SVGAGI. The CDR3 covers 14 residues. As DNA, the CDR3 is TGTGCCAGCAGTTACGTAGCGGGAGTGGATACGCAGTATTTT. Translating gives CASSYVAGVDTQYF.

V usage is TRBV5-1 and J usage is TRBJ2-7, with a possible D match to TRBD1 (6 bases). This CDR3 contains 14 residues. The germline V and J ends were trimmed by 4 bases and 2 bases, with 13 bases remaining between them. From germline, CDR1 is SGHRS and CDR2 YFSETQ. In DNA form, the CDR3 reads TGCGCCAGCAGCATTTTCGCAGGGGCCTACGAGCAGTACTTC. It specifies CASSIFAGAYEQYF.